The 31 T cell receptor beta chains presented below share a single source sample, sequenced in a study of cytomegalovirus exposure and HLA in healthy donors. Primers for the PCR totalled 60 Vbeta and 13 Jbeta. Clones were sequenced by immunoSEQ multiplex PCR, and TCRdb holds only the in-frame ones, with some missing. In the table there are approximately 80,000 clones, more than 50% of which are singletons. Sequenced sample: PBMCs. These receptors all stem from a woman aged 40 to 50 in good health and CMV-seropositive.

In its sample, this clone was seen once. The J gene is TRBJ1-3, the V gene TRBV9, with 7 bases that match TRBD1. CDR1 and CDR2 from the germline V gene are SGDLS and YYNGEE. V gave up 6 bases and J gave up 3 bases; unmatched junction bases: 6. The CDR3 contains 14 residues. CDR3 nucleotides: TGTGCCAGCAACCGCAGGGGGAATGGAAACACCATATATTTT. Translated: CASNRRGNGNTIYF.

V gene TRBV11-2 combines with J gene TRBJ1-6; 9 bases are a match to TRBD1. Germline V gene sequence: CDR1 SGHAT, CDR2 FQNNGV. Trimming took 5 bases from V and 6 from J; bases not matched to a gene: 8. The CDR3 is 16 residues long. The CDR3 protein is CASSPGTGNFNSPLHF. The CDR3 DNA sequence: TGTGCCAGCAGCCCAGGGACAGGGAACTTTAATTCACCCCTCCACTTT. The whole variable domain, remainder taken from reference TRBV11-2 and TRBJ1-6, is EAGVAQSPRYKIIEKRQSVAFWCNPISGHATLYWYQQILGQGPKLLIQFQNNGVVDDSQLPKDRFSAERLKGVDSTLKIQPAKLEDSAVYLCASSPGTGNFNSPLHFGNGTRLTVT.

V is TRBV28 and J is TRBJ2-4, with TRBD2 identical over 8 bases. This CDR3 comprises 15 residues. V was pared by 5 bases and J by 6 bases, with 9 bases of the junction left unmatched. CDR1 is MDHEN, CDR2 SYDVKM, per germline. This CDR3 is CASSGPGLGINIQYF. Here the CDR3 DNA reads TGTGCCAGCAGTGGACCGGGACTAGGGATAAACATTCAGTACTTC. The whole variable domain, filled in from reference TRBV28 and TRBJ2-4, reads DVKVTQSSRYLVKRTGEKVFLECVQDMDHENMFWYRQDPGLGLRLIYFSYDVKMKEKGDIPEGYSVSREKKERFSLILESASTNQTSMYLCASSGPGLGINIQYFGAGTRLSVL.

This sequence joins TRBV7-2 and TRBJ2-1, with 8 bases matching TRBD2. This CDR3 contains 15 residues. Trimming took 7 bases from V and 10 from J; bases not matched to a gene: 15. From germline, CDR1 is SGHTA and CDR2 FQGNSA. The CDR3 sequence is CASNLHPGAGGEQFF. CDR3 nucleotide sequence: TGTGCCAGCAACTTGCATCCTGGGGCGGGAGGCGAGCAGTTCTTC. The full variable domain, rest sourced from reference TRBV7-2 and TRBJ2-1, is GAGVSQSPSNKVTEKGKDVELRCDPISGHTALYWYRQSLGQGLEFLIYFQGNSAPDKSGLPSDRFSAERTGGSVSTLTIQRTQQEDSAVYLCASNLHPGAGGEQFFGPGTRLTVL.

The chain carries TRBV15 and TRBJ2-1; TRBD2 aligns across 14 bases. The junction had 19 bases not matched to a gene; V was cut back by 0 bases and J by 3 bases. The CDR3 consists of 23 residues. The germline V gene encodes CDR1 LNHNV and CDR2 YYDKDF (reference sequence). CDR3 in DNA: TGTGCCACCAGCAGAGAAGCCGGACTAGCGGGAGGCGGGGGGAGAAATAACTACAATGAGCAGTTCTTC. Protein: CATSREAGLAGGGGRNNYNEQFF. Full variable domain (missing parts from reference TRBV15 and TRBJ2-1): DAMVIQNPRYQVTQFGKPVTLSCSQTLNHNVMYWYQQKSSQAPKLLFHYYDKDFNNEADTPDNFQSRRPNTSFCFLDIRSPGLGDTAMYLCATSREAGLAGGGGRNNYNEQFFGPGTRLTVL.

This clone was found once. The rearrangement links TRBV21-1 to TRBJ1-1; no DNA check was done on the table's D call, TRBD1. TRBV21-1 represents a pseudogene. This CDR3 is built from 13 residues. The CDR3: CASSNSGAGEAFF. The CDR3, as DNA: TGTGCCAGCAGCAATTCAGGGGCTGGCGAAGCTTTCTTT.

V and J are TRBV7-2 and TRBJ1-5; TRBD1 might be the D (6 bases). Trimming removed 5 bases at V and 7 bases at J, with 18 bases between. The CDR3 has 15 amino acids. Germline V gene data show CDR1 as SGHTA and CDR2 as FQGNSA. CDR3 sequence (DNA): TGTGCCAGCAGCCTGGACAGCCTGAGGAACCAGCCCCAGCATTTT. This encodes CASSLDSLRNQPQHF.

CDR3 region: CASSSPGERKNIQYF. The CDR3 nucleotides read TGTGCCAGCAGTTCGCCAGGGGAAAGAAAAAACATTCAGTACTTC. The chain links TRBV28 to TRBJ2-4; possible D gene TRBD1, 6 bases. The CDR3 covers 15 residues. V was trimmed by 4 bases and J by 4 bases, leaving 14 bases between them. Germline V CDR1 and CDR2: MDHEN, SYDVKM.

V usage is TRBV11-2 and J usage is TRBJ1-1; TRBD1 aligns across 7 bases. Looked up from germline, CDR1 is SGHAT and CDR2 is FQNNGV. J lost 3 bases, V lost 6 bases, and 10 bases had no gene match. This CDR3 region has 15 residues. In DNA, the CDR3 is TGTGCCAGCAGATCGATACAGGGGATACACACTGAAGCTTTCTTT. Protein sequence: CASRSIQGIHTEAFF.

This chain uses TRBV7-9 with TRBJ2-1, with TRBD2 matching over 7 bases. CDR3 length: 15 residues. Germline loops: CDR1 SEHNR, CDR2 FQNEAQ (reference sequence). V gave up 1 base and J gave up 4 bases; unmatched junction bases: 4. CDR3 coding DNA: TGTGCCAGCAGCTTAGTATCCGGGGGGTACAATGAGCAGTTCTTC. Amino acids: CASSLVSGGYNEQFF.

This clone was detected once. This rearrangement joins TRBV14 to TRBJ2-1; D unresolved. The CDR3 totals 14 residues. V lost 4 bases and J lost 10, with 17 bases in between. Germline-derived CDR1 and CDR2 are SGHDN and FVKESK. The CDR3 protein is CASSPRLINGEQFF. In DNA form, the CDR3 reads TGTGCCAGCAGCCCCCGACTTATTAATGGGGAGCAGTTCTTC.

The chain combines TRBV28 with TRBJ2-3, with 9 bases identical to TRBD2. After removal of 1 base from V and 2 bases from J, the junction contained 7 bases not matched to a gene. Germline-derived CDR1 and CDR2 are MDHEN and SYDVKM. This CDR3 has 17 residues. In DNA form, the CDR3 reads TGTGCCAGCAGTTTATACGCTAGCGGGACCCTCACAGATACGCAGTATTTT. This gives the protein CASSLYASGTLTDTQYF.

This clone appeared a single time. The chain has TRBV4-1 and TRBJ1-2, with D possibly TRBD1 on 5 matching bases. Germline V gene lookup returns CDR1 MGHRA and CDR2 YSYEKL. Trimming removed 0 bases at V and 5 bases at J, with 13 bases between. The CDR3 loop spans 15 amino acids. For the CDR3, the DNA is TGCGCCAGCAGCCAAGAAGAGACAGTACCTTATGGCTACACCTTC. Its protein product is CASSQEETVPYGYTF.

In this sample, this clone turned up a few times. The chain employs TRBV15 and TRBJ1-3, with D possibly TRBD1 on 5 matching bases. This CDR3 comprises 16 residues. CDR1 is LNHNV and CDR2 is YYDKDF in the germline V gene (reference sequence). Trimming took off 0 bases at V and 2 bases at J, with 11 bases between the two ends. CDR3 loop: CATSRDVGAAGNTIYF. Written as DNA, the CDR3 is TGTGCCACCAGCAGAGATGTAGGGGCAGCTGGAAACACCATATATTTT.

The chain couples TRBV7-8 to TRBJ2-7, with TRBD1 identical over 7 bases. V was pared by 1 base and J by 6 bases, with 6 bases of the junction left unmatched. Per germline, CDR1 SGHVS and CDR2 FQNEAQ. The CDR3 has 14 residues. CDR3 residues: CASSLERQGGEQYF. The CDR3 DNA reads TGTGCCAGCAGCTTAGAGAGACAGGGTGGCGAGCAGTACTTC.

The chain carries TRBV2 and TRBJ2-5; 7 bases are shared with TRBD1. V shed 0 bases and J 4 bases; nucleotides not matched to a gene: 5. The CDR3 contains 15 residues. The germline V gene has CDR1 SNHLY and CDR2 FYNNEI. Here the CDR3 DNA reads TGTGCCAGCAGTGAAGCAGGGGGCGGAGGAGAGACCCAGTACTTC. Translated, it gives CASSEAGGGGETQYF.

This chain connects TRBV27 to TRBJ2-2, with no clear D. This CDR3 has 12 residues. Germline CDR1 MNHEY, CDR2 SMNVEV (reference sequence). V lost 5 bases to trimming and J lost 3 bases, with 4 bases between them. The DNA for the CDR3 is TGTGCCAGCAGTACGGACACCGGGGAGCTGTTTTTT. Its protein is CASSTDTGELFF.

V usage is TRBV5-1 and J usage is TRBJ2-1; 7 bases are a match to TRBD2. The CDR3 length is 14 residues. The germline V gene encodes CDR1 SGHRS and CDR2 YFSETQ. Unmatched junction bases numbered 7, after V lost 0 bases and J lost 10 bases. The CDR3 is CASSLAEGGDEQFF. Written as DNA, the CDR3 is TGCGCCAGCAGCTTGGCCGAGGGAGGGGACGAGCAGTTCTTC. The variable domain in full, with the rest retrieved from reference TRBV5-1 and TRBJ2-1, is KAGVTQTPRYLIKTRGQQVTLSCSPISGHRSVSWYQQTPGQGLQFLFEYFSETQRNKGNFPGRFSGRQFSNSRSEMNVSTLELGDSALYLCASSLAEGGDEQFFGPGTRLTVL.

This clone was picked up a small number of times. This chain connects TRBV10-3 to TRBJ1-1, with D maybe TRBD1 (6 bases). Trimming removed 9 bases from V and 4 bases from J, with 15 bases in between. Germline V gene data show CDR1 as ENHRY and CDR2 as SYGVKD. CDR3 length equals 13 residues. CDR3 DNA: TGTGCCATAGGGACAACCGGAGGCACTGAAGCTTTCTTT. Protein sequence: CAIGTTGGTEAFF.

The chain is built from TRBV14 and TRBJ2-7, with TRBD1 as a possible D gene (6 bases). Trimming removed 7 bases from V and 6 bases from J, with 16 bases in between. The germline V gene encodes CDR1 SGHDN and CDR2 FVKESK. There are 13 residues in the CDR3. CDR3 residues: CASTRQAGGEQYF. As DNA, the CDR3 is TGTGCCAGCACCCGACAGGCGGGCGGCGAGCAGTACTTC.

Here the CDR3 DNA reads TGTGCCAGCAGTGTTCGCGGGAGCTACAATGAGCAGTTCTTC. Translating it yields CASSVRGSYNEQFF. The chain couples TRBV2 to TRBJ2-1; 7 bases line up with TRBD2. The CDR3 consists of 14 residues. Per the germline V gene, CDR1 is SNHLY and CDR2 is FYNNEI. With V trimmed by 4 bases and J by 3 bases, 3 bases remained unmatched.

The V gene is TRBV19, the J gene TRBJ1-5, with 9 bases fitting TRBD1. V lost 7 bases and J lost 2; bases outside the gene matches: 6. The germline gives CDR1 LNHDA, CDR2 SQIVND (reference sequence). This CDR3 has 15 amino acids. CDR3 nucleotide sequence: TGTGCCAGTAATTTAGACAGGGGGGGCAATCAGCCCCAGCATTTT. Its protein is CASNLDRGGNQPQHF.

The chain combines TRBV6-6 with TRBJ2-7, with 7 bases matching TRBD2. CDR3 length equals 15 residues. The J segment lost 5 bases and the V segment lost 3 bases, leaving 10 bases of the junction unmatched. Germline CDR1 MNHNY, CDR2 SVGAGI (reference sequence). This CDR3 is CASSYLRWGGNEQYF. CDR3 nucleotide sequence: TGTGCCAGCAGTTATCTTCGTTGGGGGGGGAACGAGCAGTACTTC.

The chain combines TRBV10-3 with TRBJ1-4; the D is unclear. Germline CDR1 is ENHRY and CDR2 is SYGVKD. With 4 bases removed from V and 6 bases from J, the gap between germline ends came to 6 bases. The CDR3 is made up of 12 amino acids. DNA for the CDR3: TGTGCCATCAGTGGGACTGATGAAAAACTGTTTTTT. This gives the protein CAISGTDEKLFF.

The chain combines TRBV4-3 with TRBJ2-2, with 9 nucleotides matching TRBD2. The CDR3 is 17 amino acids. J was trimmed by 7 bases and V by 5 bases; bases with no gene match: 14. Germline values: CDR1 LGHNA, CDR2 YSLEER. CDR3 nucleotide sequence: TGCGCCAGCAGCTCATCTCTGGGCGGGAGGGTGTACGGGGAGCTGTTTTTT. Translation gives CASSSSLGGRVYGELFF.

The V gene is TRBV14, the J gene TRBJ2-1, with 10 bases aligning to TRBD2. This CDR3 has 18 residues. Germline V lookup: CDR1 SGHDN, CDR2 FVKESK. With 9 bases clipped from V and 0 bases from J, the junction kept 14 bases outside the gene matches. CDR3 nucleotide sequence: TGTGCCAGTACCGGGGTAGCGGGAGGTTTAACCTCCTACAATGAGCAGTTCTTC. Its protein product is CASTGVAGGLTSYNEQFF.

The sample holds a few counts of this clone. The J gene is TRBJ1-2, the V gene TRBV4-3; D remains ambiguous. The CDR3 has 17 amino acids. V shed 0 bases and J shed 1 base, with 15 bases lying between them. The germline V gene has CDR1 LGHNA and CDR2 YSLEER. The CDR3 bases are TGCGCCAGCAGCCAAGATTCTGTGCGGCGGATTAACTATGGCTACACCTTC. It translates to CASSQDSVRRINYGYTF.

The rearrangement links TRBV5-6 to TRBJ1-2, with 7 bases identical to TRBD1. The V gene end was trimmed by 3 bases and the J gene end by 7 bases; junction bases not matched to a gene: 0. The length of the CDR3 is 11 residues. Germline CDR1 reads SGHDT; CDR2 reads YYEEEE. The CDR3 DNA is TGTGCCAGCAGCTCAGGGGGTGGCTACACCTTC. It yields the protein CASSSGGGYTF.

The CDR3 region has the DNA TGTGCCAGCAGTGTAACGGGACAGGGGGATCAGCCCCAGCATTTT. This gives the protein CASSVTGQGDQPQHF. The gene calls are TRBV28 and TRBJ1-5, with 11 bases that match TRBD1. Germline loops: CDR1 MDHEN, CDR2 SYDVKM. The CDR3 has 15 residues. V dropped 5 bases and J dropped 5; count of bases not matched to a gene: 5.

This clone was detected only a few times. The J gene is TRBJ1-2, the V gene TRBV5-1; D unclear. CDR3 length equals 13 residues. CDR1 SGHRS and CDR2 YFSETQ come from the germline V gene. Trimming cost V 0 bases and J 8 bases, with 11 bases left between them. The CDR3 nucleotides read TGCGCCAGCAGCTTGGACCGAGATCGGGGCTACACCTTC. Encoded protein: CASSLDRDRGYTF.

This clone was counted between two and nine times. The V call is TRBV28, the J call TRBJ2-7; possible D gene TRBD1, 6 bases. CDR1 is MDHEN and CDR2 is SYDVKM in the germline V gene. Deletions cut 5 bases from V and 5 bases from J, with 25 bases between. This CDR3 comprises 17 residues. CDR3 loop: CASSPPRYRVRLNEQYF. The CDR3 coding sequence is TGTGCCAGCAGTCCCCCACGTTACAGGGTCCGGTTGAACGAGCAGTACTTC.